This T cell receptor (beta chain) was sequenced during a study of T cell responses to AZD1222 COVID-19 vaccine. The method was immunoSEQ multiplex PCR; TCRdb's version includes in-frame clones alone and lacks a portion of them. The sample carries about 140,000 clones, over 80% recorded once. Study-level findings and limits: Repertoire samples came only from after the peak T cell response. Donors in the cohort were predominantly white British and more often female, and clonal diversity was possibly underestimated. The span of vaccine-associated CD4 TCRs extended across spike, with dominance at 160-218 and 743-854.

Per germline, CDR1 MNHEY and CDR2 SVGAGI. The V and J ends lost 5 bases and 3 bases respectively, with 10 bases between them. This CDR3 comprises 13 residues. In the case of this clone: The antigen is undetermined.

Source: peripheral blood, taken 28 days after the second AZD1222 dose. The sequence derives from an adult who received the AZD1222 COVID-19 vaccine. The chain employs TRBV6-5 and TRBJ1-2; D gene ambiguous. The CDR3 here is CASSPPGDYGYTF. DNA of the CDR3: TGTGCCAGCAGTCCCCCGGGTGACTATGGCTACACCTTC.